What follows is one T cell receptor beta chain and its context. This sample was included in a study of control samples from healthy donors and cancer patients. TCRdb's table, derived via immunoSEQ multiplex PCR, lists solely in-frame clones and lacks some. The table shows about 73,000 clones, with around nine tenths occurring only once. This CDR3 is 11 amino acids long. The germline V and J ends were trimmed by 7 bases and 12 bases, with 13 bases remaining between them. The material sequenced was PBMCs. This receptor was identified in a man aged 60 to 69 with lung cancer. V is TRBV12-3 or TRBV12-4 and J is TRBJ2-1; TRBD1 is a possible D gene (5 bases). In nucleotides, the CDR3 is TGTGCCAGCACGAGATGGGGCGGGCAGTTCTTC. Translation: CASTRWGGQFF.